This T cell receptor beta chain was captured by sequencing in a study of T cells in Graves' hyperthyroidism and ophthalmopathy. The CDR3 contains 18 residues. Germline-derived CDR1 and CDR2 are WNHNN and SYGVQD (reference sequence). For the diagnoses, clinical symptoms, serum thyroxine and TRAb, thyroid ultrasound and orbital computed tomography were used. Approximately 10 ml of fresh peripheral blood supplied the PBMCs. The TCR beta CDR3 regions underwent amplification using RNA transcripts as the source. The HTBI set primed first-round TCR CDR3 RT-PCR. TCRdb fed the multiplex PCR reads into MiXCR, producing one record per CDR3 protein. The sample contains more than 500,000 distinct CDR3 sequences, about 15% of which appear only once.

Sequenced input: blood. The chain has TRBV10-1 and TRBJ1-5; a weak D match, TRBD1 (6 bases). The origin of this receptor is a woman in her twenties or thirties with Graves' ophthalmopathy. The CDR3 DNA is TGCGCACCCTCCACAGTACAAGCGGGACATAGGTCCGGGCAGCCCCAGCATTTT. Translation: CAPSTVQAGHRSGQPQHF.